One and the same sample provided the 7 T cell receptor beta chains below, sequenced in a study of T-cell memory formation after mild COVID-19. One entry per CDR3 protein, called by TCRdb with MiXCR from the 5' RACE reads. The sample holds about 360,000 distinct CDR3 sequences; under 15% are singletons and the top ten take 22%. Sequencing was performed on PBMCs or a T cell subset sorted from them (not recorded which). All receptors come from a man in his late teens or twenties who had mild COVID-19 (a few samples of this study predate the infection). Cell type and time point are not known.

The chain employs TRBV4-2 and TRBJ2-3; D is perhaps TRBD2 (6 bases). From germline, CDR1 is LGHNA and CDR2 YNFKEQ. Trimming removed 0 bases at V and 1 base at J, with 11 bases between. This CDR3 has 16 amino acids. In DNA, the CDR3 is TGTGCCAGCAGCCAAGATCGTGGCGGGGGCACAGATACGCAGTATTTT. This sequence encodes CASSQDRGGGTDTQYF.

In DNA, the CDR3 is TGTGCCAGCAGCAACTCAGCCGGGACATTTAGGTACGAGCAGTACTTC. As protein: CASSNSAGTFRYEQYF. The V gene is TRBV13, the J gene TRBJ2-7; D possibly corresponds to TRBD1 (6 bases). Trimming pared 5 bases from V and 4 bases from J, leaving 21 bases between. In germline, CDR1 is PRHDT, CDR2 FYEKMQ (reference sequence). The CDR3 extends over 16 amino acids.

This chain joins TRBV2 and TRBJ2-2, with D tentatively TRBD1 (6 bases). The CDR3 has 13 amino acids. Germline V gene sequence: CDR1 SNHLY, CDR2 FYNNEI. Between the trimmed V and J ends, which lost 8 bases and 6 bases, there was a span of 13 bases. As DNA, the CDR3 is TGTGCCAGCTCTACAGGGATGGCCGGGGAGCTGTTTTTT. It codes for CASSTGMAGELFF. The full variable domain, its missing parts supplied by reference TRBV2 and TRBJ2-2, is EPEVTQTPSHQVTQMGQEVILRCVPISNHLYFYWYRQILGQKVEFLVSFYNNEISEKSEIFDDQFSVERPDGSNFTLKIRSTKLEDSAMYFCASSTGMAGELFFGEGSRLTVL.

The chain combines TRBV11-2 with TRBJ2-7; 10 bases are a match to TRBD1. V gave up 3 bases and J gave up 2 bases; unmatched junction bases: 4. From germline, CDR1 is SGHAT and CDR2 FQNNGV. This CDR3 region has 15 residues. The CDR3, as DNA: TGTGCCAGCAGCTTCGGACAGGGGGAAGCCTACGAGCAGTACTTC. This translates into CASSFGQGEAYEQYF.

In its sample, this clonotype was seen a few times. This chain connects TRBV4-2 to TRBJ1-1; possible D gene TRBD1, 6 bases. V lost 6 bases, J lost 3 bases, and 14 bases lay in between. Germline V gene data show CDR1 as LGHNA and CDR2 as YNFKEQ. The CDR3 spans 14 residues. The CDR3 region is CASRPLEGDTEAFF. CDR3 DNA sequence: TGTGCCAGCAGGCCCCTGGAGGGGGACACTGAAGCTTTCTTT.

In this sample, this clonotype turned up a few times. The chain uses TRBV7-9 and TRBJ1-2; tentatively, D is TRBD1 (5 bases). The germline gives CDR1 SEHNR, CDR2 FQNEAQ (reference sequence). CDR3 length: 14 amino acids. The germline V and J ends were trimmed by 0 bases and 6 bases, with 11 bases remaining between them. For the CDR3, the DNA is TGTGCCAGCAGCTTAGCAGGCAGGGAGAATGGCTACACCTTC. It codes for CASSLAGRENGYTF.

The rearrangement joins TRBV6-2 or TRBV6-3 to TRBJ2-4, with D possibly TRBD2 on 7 matching bases. The CDR3 runs to 12 residues. Germline V gene lookup returns CDR1 MNHEY and CDR2 SVGEGT. With 10 bases removed from V and 8 bases from J, the gap between germline ends came to 15 bases. CDR3 nucleotide sequence: TGTGCCACCTTAGGGGGGGGCTACATTCAGTACTTC. Translating gives CATLGGGYIQYF.